The rows below give T cell receptor beta chains drawn from one sample of a study of T cells in Graves' hyperthyroidism and ophthalmopathy. TCRdb analysed the multiplex PCR reads with MiXCR anew, one entry per CDR3 protein. There are over 350,000 distinct CDR3 sequences in the sample; around 20% occur only once, and around 40% lies in the top ten. The sequencing sample was made of blood. Every receptor here comes from a man aged 18 to 29 with Graves' ophthalmopathy. CDR3s include the opening cysteine and the closing phenylalanine or tryptophan. The D gene is left open where the match is weak. Size is omitted from some rows. Given values are once, few, many or a class for expanded clones.

CDR3aa: CSAPRRYEQYF; CDR3nt: TGCAGTGCTCCGCGGAGATACGAGCAGTACTTC; v_gene: TRBV20-1; d_gene: .; abundance: many; j_gene: TRBJ2-7
CDR3aa: CASWRIYEQYF; CDR3nt: TGCGCCAGCTGGAGGATCTACGAGCAGTACTTC; v_gene: TRBV5-1; d_gene: .; abundance: .; j_gene: TRBJ2-7
CDR3aa: CASSRTTGTYEQYF; CDR3nt: TGTGCCAGCAGCCGCACGACAGGAACCTACGAGCAGTACTTC; v_gene: TRBV7-9; d_gene: .; abundance: many; j_gene: TRBJ2-7
CDR3aa: CSARTLSGDQETQYF; CDR3nt: TGCAGTGCTAGGACTCTTAGCGGGGACCAAGAGACCCAGTACTTC; v_gene: TRBV20-1; d_gene: TRBD2; abundance: .; j_gene: TRBJ2-5
CDR3aa: CASSQLWAQPQHF; CDR3nt: TGCGCCAGCAGCCAGCTTTGGGCCCAGCCCCAGCATTTT; v_gene: TRBV4-1; d_gene: .; abundance: .; j_gene: TRBJ1-5
CDR3aa: CASSPNSQRGGRADTQYF; CDR3nt: TGTGCCAGCAGCCCAAATTCTCAGCGGGGGGGAAGGGCAGATACGCAGTATTTT; v_gene: TRBV7-9; d_gene: TRBD2; abundance: many; j_gene: TRBJ2-3
CDR3aa: CASSSGTMTGASYYGYTF; CDR3nt: TGTGCCAGCAGCTCCGGTACGATGACAGGGGCCTCATACTATGGCTACACCTTC; v_gene: TRBV7-8; d_gene: TRBD1; abundance: .; j_gene: TRBJ1-2
CDR3aa: CSAPLPGRKTYEQYF; CDR3nt: TGCAGTGCCCCCCTTCCGGGACGGAAAACCTACGAGCAGTACTTC; v_gene: TRBV20-1; d_gene: .; abundance: few; j_gene: TRBJ2-7
CDR3aa: CASSEKFGGGRGEQFF; CDR3nt: TGTGCCAGCAGTGAAAAATTCGGCGGGGGGCGGGGTGAGCAGTTCTTC; v_gene: TRBV25-1; d_gene: TRBD2; abundance: .; j_gene: TRBJ2-1
CDR3aa: CASSLTGGGVPVAEAFF; CDR3nt: TGTGCCAGCAGCCTTACTGGGGGGGGGGTTCCGGTGGCTGAAGCTTTCTTT; v_gene: TRBV7-2; d_gene: .; abundance: many; j_gene: TRBJ1-1
CDR3aa: CASSGSSGQGRNYGYTF; CDR3nt: TGTGCCAGCAGCGGCTCCTCCGGACAGGGGAGAAACTATGGCTACACCTTC; v_gene: TRBV9; d_gene: TRBD1; abundance: .; j_gene: TRBJ1-2
CDR3aa: CASSLDSQRGVGTDTQYF; CDR3nt: TGTGCCAGCAGCTTAGATTCCCAACGGGGGGTTGGCACAGATACGCAGTATTTT; v_gene: TRBV11-2; d_gene: TRBD2; abundance: many; j_gene: TRBJ2-3
CDR3aa: CASSRAGGPYEQYF; CDR3nt: TGTGCCAGCAGCCGGGCGGGGGGGCCGTACGAGCAGTACTTC; v_gene: TRBV3-1; d_gene: TRBD2; abundance: many; j_gene: TRBJ2-7
CDR3aa: CASSTHKGNNEQFF; CDR3nt: TGTGCCAGCAGCACCCATAAGGGGAACAATGAGCAGTTCTTC; v_gene: TRBV11-3; d_gene: .; abundance: many; j_gene: TRBJ2-1
CDR3aa: CASSLGGPSEQFF; CDR3nt: TGTGCCAGCAGCTTAGGGGGTCCATCCGAGCAGTTCTTC; v_gene: TRBV7-3; d_gene: .; abundance: few; j_gene: TRBJ2-1
CDR3aa: CSARDPHGYTF; CDR3nt: TGCAGTGCTAGAGATCCCCATGGCTACACCTTC; v_gene: TRBV20-1; d_gene: .; abundance: many; j_gene: TRBJ1-2
CDR3aa: CSVATGYIDTQYF; CDR3nt: TGCAGCGTCGCGACAGGGTACATAGATACGCAGTATTTT; v_gene: TRBV29-1; d_gene: TRBD1; abundance: few; j_gene: TRBJ2-3
CDR3aa: CASSYSNADQPQHF; CDR3nt: TGTGCCAGCAGTTACTCGAATGCGGATCAGCCCCAGCATTTT; v_gene: TRBV6-5; d_gene: .; abundance: .; j_gene: TRBJ1-5
CDR3aa: CASSLGASLPLHF; CDR3nt: TGTGCCAGCAGCTTGGGTGCTTCTCTGCCCCTCCACTTT; v_gene: TRBV7-8; d_gene: .; abundance: .; j_gene: TRBJ1-6
CDR3aa: CASSETGKDTQYF; CDR3nt: TGTGCCAGCAGCGAGACAGGGAAAGATACGCAGTATTTT; v_gene: TRBV6-1; d_gene: TRBD1; abundance: .; j_gene: TRBJ2-3
CDR3aa: CASSFQRVETQYF; CDR3nt: TGTGCCAGCAGTTTTCAACGGGTAGAGACCCAGTACTTC; v_gene: TRBV27; d_gene: .; abundance: many; j_gene: TRBJ2-5
CDR3aa: CASSSPGQGVTEETQYF; CDR3nt: TGTGCCAGCAGCTCTCCCGGACAGGGGGTAACGGAGGAGACCCAGTACTTC; v_gene: TRBV7-9; d_gene: TRBD1; abundance: .; j_gene: TRBJ2-5
CDR3aa: CAISAGGTEAFF; CDR3nt: TGTGCCATCAGTGCTGGGGGCACTGAAGCTTTCTTT; v_gene: TRBV10-3; d_gene: .; abundance: many; j_gene: TRBJ1-1
CDR3aa: CASSLGSGGADTQYF; CDR3nt: TGTGCCAGCAGCTTAGGGAGCGGGGGAGCAGATACGCAGTATTTT; v_gene: TRBV7-9; d_gene: TRBD2; abundance: few; j_gene: TRBJ2-3
CDR3aa: CASSDRSTDTQYF; CDR3nt: TGTGCCAGCTCCGACAGGAGCACAGATACGCAGTATTTT; v_gene: TRBV2; d_gene: .; abundance: many; j_gene: TRBJ2-3
CDR3aa: CASSLGIQAMNTEAFF; CDR3nt: TGCGCCAGCAGCTTGGGGATACAGGCTATGAACACTGAAGCTTTCTTT; v_gene: TRBV5-1; d_gene: .; abundance: .; j_gene: TRBJ1-1
CDR3aa: CASSSTGAVGAGELFF; CDR3nt: TGTGCCAGCAGCTCCACCGGCGCAGTGGGTGCCGGGGAGCTGTTTTTT; v_gene: TRBV7-9; d_gene: .; abundance: .; j_gene: TRBJ2-2
CDR3aa: CASSSRDRYTGELFF; CDR3nt: TGTGCCAGCAGCTCCAGGGACAGGTACACCGGGGAGCTGTTTTTT; v_gene: TRBV7-2; d_gene: TRBD1; abundance: few; j_gene: TRBJ2-2
CDR3aa: CAISKDRDRTEAFF; CDR3nt: TGTGCCATCAGTAAGGACAGGGATAGAACTGAAGCTTTCTTT; v_gene: TRBV10-3; d_gene: TRBD1; abundance: few; j_gene: TRBJ1-1
CDR3aa: CARKTGVNTGELFF; CDR3nt: TGTGCCCGAAAGACTGGTGTTAACACCGGGGAGCTGTTTTTT; v_gene: TRBV2; d_gene: .; abundance: many; j_gene: TRBJ2-2
CDR3aa: CASSLLSEDQPQHF; CDR3nt: TGTGCCAGCAGTTTATTGTCGGAGGATCAGCCCCAGCATTTT; v_gene: TRBV28; d_gene: .; abundance: many; j_gene: TRBJ1-5
CDR3aa: CASSLIRDIYNQPQHF; CDR3nt: TGCGCCAGCAGCCTTATCCGGGACATATACAATCAGCCCCAGCATTTT; v_gene: TRBV10-1; d_gene: .; abundance: once; j_gene: TRBJ1-5
CDR3aa: CASSLSPTGELFF; CDR3nt: TGTGCCAGCAGCTTAAGCCCCACCGGGGAGCTGTTTTTT; v_gene: TRBV7-3; d_gene: .; abundance: many; j_gene: TRBJ2-2
CDR3aa: CASSERSLLVTQYF; CDR3nt: TGTGCCAGCAGTGAGCGTAGCTTGTTGGTTACGCAGTATTTT; v_gene: TRBV2; d_gene: .; abundance: .; j_gene: TRBJ2-3
CDR3aa: CANSPGTSGAYEQYF; CDR3nt: TGTGCCAACTCTCCCGGGACTAGCGGGGCCTACGAGCAGTACTTC; v_gene: TRBV18; d_gene: TRBD2; abundance: once; j_gene: TRBJ2-7
CDR3aa: CSAPQAAGTDTQYF; CDR3nt: TGCAGTGCTCCCCAGGCAGCCGGCACAGATACGCAGTATTTT; v_gene: TRBV20-1; d_gene: .; abundance: .; j_gene: TRBJ2-3
CDR3aa: CASSPQGAIQETQYF; CDR3nt: TGTGCCAGCAGCCCGCAGGGGGCCATTCAAGAGACCCAGTACTTC; v_gene: TRBV5-6; d_gene: TRBD1; abundance: .; j_gene: TRBJ2-5
CDR3aa: CASRTKGTAFF; CDR3nt: TGTGCCAGCAGAACCAAGGGGACAGCTTTCTTT; v_gene: TRBV12-3/TRBV12-4; d_gene: .; abundance: many; j_gene: TRBJ1-1
CDR3aa: CSARGRGSVGYTF; CDR3nt: TGCAGTGCTAGAGGGAGGGGGTCGGTTGGCTACACCTTC; v_gene: TRBV20-1; d_gene: .; abundance: few; j_gene: TRBJ1-2
CDR3aa: CASSQGQGEAFF; CDR3nt: TGTGCCAGCAGCCAAGGACAGGGGGAAGCTTTCTTT; v_gene: TRBV3-1; d_gene: TRBD1; abundance: many; j_gene: TRBJ1-1
CDR3aa: CASSPGSSNEQYF; CDR3nt: TGTGCCAGCTCACCAGGGTCTAGTAACGAGCAGTACTTC; v_gene: TRBV18; d_gene: .; abundance: many; j_gene: TRBJ2-7
CDR3aa: CASSPLEINTGELFF; CDR3nt: TGTGCCAGCTCACCATTGGAGATTAACACCGGGGAGCTGTTTTTT; v_gene: TRBV18; d_gene: .; abundance: many; j_gene: TRBJ2-2